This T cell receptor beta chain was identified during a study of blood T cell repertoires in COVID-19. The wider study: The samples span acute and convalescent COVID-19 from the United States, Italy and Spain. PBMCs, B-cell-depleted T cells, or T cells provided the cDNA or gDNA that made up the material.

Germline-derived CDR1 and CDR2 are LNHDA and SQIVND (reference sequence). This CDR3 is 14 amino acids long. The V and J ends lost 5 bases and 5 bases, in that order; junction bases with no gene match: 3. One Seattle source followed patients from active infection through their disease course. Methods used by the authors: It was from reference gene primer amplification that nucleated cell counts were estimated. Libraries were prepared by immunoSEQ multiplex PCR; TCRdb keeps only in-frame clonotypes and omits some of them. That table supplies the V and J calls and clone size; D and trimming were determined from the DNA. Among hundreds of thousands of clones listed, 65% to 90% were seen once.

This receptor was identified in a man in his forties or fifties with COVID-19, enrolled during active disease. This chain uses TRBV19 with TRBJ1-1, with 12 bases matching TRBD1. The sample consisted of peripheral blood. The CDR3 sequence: CASSGTGGSTEAFF. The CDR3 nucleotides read TGTGCCAGTAGTGGGACAGGGGGCTCGACTGAAGCTTTCTTT. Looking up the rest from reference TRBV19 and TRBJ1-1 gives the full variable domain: DGGITQSPKYLFRKEGQNVTLSCEQNLNHDAMYWYRQDPGQGLRLIYYSQIVNDFQKGDIAEGYSVSREKKESFPLTVTSAQKNPTAFYLCASSGTGGSTEAFFGQGTRLTVV.